The 25 T cell receptor beta chains given below trace back to one sample, sequenced in a study of T cell repertoires in cytomegalovirus infection (dated by TCRdb to about 2019). TCRdb records Illumina HiSeq 1500 as the sequencer. The public reads were reanalyzed by TCRdb: fastp trimming at Q25, MiXCR alignment, in-frame beta chains only. Rows merge per CDR3 protein into single entries with the most common DNA and genes. Here the sample has around 140,000 distinct CDR3 sequences; roughly 32% occur a single time. The top ten constitute about 56% of the sample. No antigen is known for these receptors. The intended sense of this specimen's treatment or condition label: in vitro stimulation with specific CMV peptide epitopes to enrich CMV-specific T cells. The sample consisted of CD8+ T cells from cultured PBMCs, taken from culture after CMV antigen stimulation. Receptors originate from a human donor in good health (CMV status not recorded). Some clones in this sample may be carry-over from other donors' samples.

The chain carries TRBV27 and TRBJ1-1; no definite D call. CDR1 and CDR2 from the germline V gene are MNHEY and SMNVEV (reference sequence). Deletions cut 1 base from V and 1 base from J, with 10 bases between. The CDR3 contains 15 residues. The CDR3 DNA follows: TGTGCCAGCAGTTTATGGATGGGTGGGAACACTGAAGCTTTCTTT. Translation: CASSLWMGGNTEAFF.

The chain is built from TRBV9 and TRBJ2-3, with a tentative D call TRBD2 (5 bases). Trimming removed 4 bases at V and 5 bases at J, with 17 bases between. The germline V gene has CDR1 SGDLS and CDR2 YYNGEE. The CDR3 contains 15 residues. The CDR3 reads CASSPQDSDGDTQYF. In DNA, the CDR3 is TGTGCCAGCAGCCCCCAGGACTCGGACGGAGATACGCAGTATTTT.

CDR3 nucleotides: TGTGCCAGTCTTCCAATAACGTCTAACTATGGCTACACCTTC. Translating it yields CASLPITSNYGYTF. This sequence joins TRBV7-2 and TRBJ1-2; D is unresolved. V was clipped by 9 bases and J by 0 bases, with 14 bases between them. Germline lookup yields CDR1 SGHTA and CDR2 FQGNSA. The CDR3 length is 14 residues.

This clonotype was counted many times. Here the CDR3 reads CASSTGFPDGNQPQHF. CDR3 nucleotide sequence: TGTGCCAGTAGTACAGGGTTCCCTGACGGCAATCAGCCCCAGCATTTT. The J gene is TRBJ1-5, the V gene TRBV19; weak D call: TRBD1 (5 bases). The CDR3 is 16 residues long. Trimming left V 4 bases short and J 2 bases short, with 15 bases between. Germline loops: CDR1 LNHDA, CDR2 SQIVND (reference sequence).

This clonotype was seen a handful of times. The chain uses TRBV19 and TRBJ2-1, with D possibly called TRBD1 or TRBD2 (5 bases each). Germline CDR1 is LNHDA and CDR2 is SQIVND (reference sequence). The CDR3 covers 16 residues. Trimming pared 1 base from V and 0 bases from J, leaving 10 bases between. CDR3: CASSIGQRGSYNEQFF. The CDR3 region has the DNA TGTGCCAGTAGTATAGGACAGAGGGGCTCCTACAATGAGCAGTTCTTC.

The chain carries TRBV5-1 and TRBJ1-1, with 9 nucleotides matching TRBD1. Germline V gives CDR1 SGHRS, CDR2 YFSETQ. The CDR3 runs to 15 residues. V shed 3 bases, J shed 1 base, and the junction held 4 bases outside the gene matches. The CDR3 protein is CASSWGQGANTEAFF. CDR3 DNA sequence: TGCGCCAGCAGCTGGGGACAGGGCGCGAACACTGAAGCTTTCTTT.

The chain combines TRBV3-1 with TRBJ1-5, with 9 positions matching TRBD1. The CDR3 contains 16 residues. J gave up 7 bases and V 3 bases, and 10 bases lay outside the gene matches. Germline CDR1 LGHDT, CDR2 YNNKEL (reference sequence). CDR3 region: CASSHTWGQGGQPQHF. The CDR3 DNA reads TGTGCCAGCAGCCACACCTGGGGACAGGGAGGCCAGCCCCAGCATTTT.

The genes are TRBV20-1 and TRBJ2-2; 8 bases line up with TRBD2. J gave up 1 base and V 5 bases, and 6 bases lay outside the gene matches. Germline-derived CDR1 and CDR2 are DFQATT and SNEGSKA (reference sequence). This CDR3 has 15 residues. The CDR3 nucleotides read TGCAGTGCTCCCCTTGCGGGGGGGAACACCGGGGAGCTGTTTTTT. Its protein product is CSAPLAGGNTGELFF.

The chain is built from TRBV6-8 and TRBJ2-1, with TRBD2 matching over 11 bases. Trimming cost V 8 bases and J 7 bases; bases outside gene matches: 10. The CDR3 is 15 amino acids. Germline V gene lookup returns CDR1 MNHGY and CDR2 SAAAGT. The CDR3 DNA follows: TGTGCCAGCTTTCCTAGCGGGGGGCTATCAAATGAGCAGTTCTTC. It encodes CASFPSGGLSNEQFF.

This chain links TRBV20-1 with TRBJ1-1; D gene uncertain. Trimming took 1 base from V and 0 from J, leaving 15 bases between them. CDR3 length equals 16 residues. Germline CDR1 and CDR2: DFQATT and SNEGSKA (reference sequence). The chain's CDR3 is CSARVLELAVNTEAFF. DNA of the CDR3: TGCAGTGCTAGAGTTTTGGAGCTGGCGGTGAACACTGAAGCTTTCTTT.

The chain has TRBV28 and TRBJ1-5, with D uncertain. The length of the CDR3 is 12 residues. CDR1 is MDHEN, CDR2 SYDVKM, per germline. V was cut by 11 bases and J by 6 bases, with 14 bases left in between. In DNA, the CDR3 is TGTGCCGGAAAGGGATGGGGTCAGCCCCAGCATTTT. Amino acid sequence: CAGKGWGQPQHF.

This clonotype was detected only a few times. This sequence joins TRBV29-1 and TRBJ2-3, with TRBD1 identical over 8 bases. Germline V gene lookup returns CDR1 SQVTM and CDR2 ANQGSEA. V was clipped by 2 bases and J by 2 bases; unmatched bases: 9. The length of the CDR3 is 16 residues. The CDR3 DNA sequence: TGCAGCGTTGAAAAATTGCAGGGGGCTGTCACAGATACGCAGTATTTT. It encodes CSVEKLQGAVTDTQYF.

This clonotype was picked up a small number of times. The J gene is TRBJ1-1, the V gene TRBV13, with D unresolved. This CDR3 spans 13 amino acids. Trimming took 6 bases from V and 4 from J, leaving 12 bases between them. Per the germline V gene, CDR1 is PRHDT and CDR2 is FYEKMQ (reference sequence). The DNA of the CDR3 is TGTGCCAGCAGAGGGCCTTGGGGCACTGAAGCTTTCTTT. This sequence encodes CASRGPWGTEAFF. Full variable domain (rest looked up from reference TRBV13 and TRBJ1-1): AAGVIQSPRHLIKEKRETATLKCYPIPRHDTVYWYQQGPGQDPQFLISFYEKMQSDKGSIPDRFSAQQFSDYHSELNMSSLELGDSALYFCASRGPWGTEAFFGQGTRLTVV.

The CDR3 sequence is CASSPHGGSGDLTDTQYF. DNA for the CDR3: TGTGCCAGCAGTCCACACGGTGGTAGCGGGGATCTCACAGATACGCAGTATTTT. The V gene is TRBV12-3 or TRBV12-4, the J gene TRBJ2-3; the match to TRBD2 covers 8 bases. After removal of 5 bases from V and 2 bases from J, the junction contained 15 bases not matched to a gene. CDR3 length: 18 amino acids.

The chain employs TRBV2 and TRBJ2-1; D might be TRBD1 (6 bases). CDR1 is SNHLY and CDR2 is FYNNEI in the germline V gene. The CDR3 totals 15 residues. V was trimmed by 6 bases and J by 8 bases, leaving 20 bases between them. In nucleotides, the CDR3 is TGTGCCAGCAGGGCCTTGGGGACAACGGTCGATGAGCAGTTCTTC. Translation gives CASRALGTTVDEQFF. Drawing the rest from reference TRBV2 and TRBJ2-1, the complete variable domain is EPEVTQTPSHQVTQMGQEVILRCVPISNHLYFYWYRQILGQKVEFLVSFYNNEISEKSEIFDDQFSVERPDGSNFTLKIRSTKLEDSAMYFCASRALGTTVDEQFFGPGTRLTVL.

This chain uses TRBV19 with TRBJ1-1; 7 bases align to TRBD1. V trimming: 3 bases; J trimming: 5 bases; junction bases outside the gene matches: 9. CDR3 length equals 15 residues. Germline CDR1 and CDR2: LNHDA and SQIVND (reference sequence). The CDR3 protein is CASSILLQGQTEAFF. The CDR3 region has the DNA TGTGCCAGTAGTATCTTGTTACAGGGGCAAACTGAAGCTTTCTTT.

The sample holds a few counts of this clonotype. The V call is TRBV5-1, the J call TRBJ2-7, with 7 bases identical to TRBD1. V shed 0 bases and J 0 bases; nucleotides not matched to a gene: 3. CDR1 and CDR2 from the germline V gene are SGHRS and YFSETQ. CDR3 size: 15 residues. The CDR3 sequence is CASSLGRDSSYEQYF. DNA for the CDR3: TGCGCCAGCAGCTTGGGCCGGGACAGCTCCTACGAGCAGTACTTC.

This clonotype was counted a few times. V usage is TRBV5-1 and J usage is TRBJ1-1; D perhaps matches TRBD1 (6 bases). Germline V gene lookup returns CDR1 SGHRS and CDR2 YFSETQ. The CDR3 is made up of 15 amino acids. Trimming stripped 0 bases from V and 1 base from J, with 10 bases between. The CDR3 sequence is CASSLEGHENTEAFF. In nucleotides, the CDR3 is TGCGCCAGCAGCTTGGAGGGACACGAGAACACTGAAGCTTTCTTT. The full variable domain, its missing parts supplied by reference TRBV5-1 and TRBJ1-1, is KAGVTQTPRYLIKTRGQQVTLSCSPISGHRSVSWYQQTPGQGLQFLFEYFSETQRNKGNFPGRFSGRQFSNSRSEMNVSTLELGDSALYLCASSLEGHENTEAFFGQGTRLTVV.

The V call is TRBV9, the J call TRBJ1-2; TRBD1 might be the D (6 bases). V lost 2 bases and J 7 bases, leaving 18 bases between the germline ends. CDR3 length: 15 residues. Germline-derived CDR1 and CDR2 are SGDLS and YYNGEE. CDR3 in amino acids: CASSVGGQGPSGYTF. CDR3 coding DNA: TGTGCCAGCAGCGTGGGGGGGCAGGGCCCGTCTGGCTACACCTTC.

This clonotype came up a few times. V usage is TRBV7-6 and J usage is TRBJ2-7; 10 bases fit TRBD1. The length of the CDR3 is 15 residues. The germline CDR1 and CDR2 sequences are SGHVS and FNYEAQ. V shed 2 bases and J 6 bases; nucleotides not matched to a gene: 7. DNA of the CDR3: TGTGCCAGCAGCTTAAGTGGGACAGGGGATTTCGAGCAGTACTTC. It is translated as CASSLSGTGDFEQYF.

This clonotype has a single count. The chain couples TRBV12-3 or TRBV12-4 to TRBJ2-2, with TRBD2 matching 12 bases. V shed 7 bases and J 6 bases; nucleotides not matched to a gene: 12. The CDR3 runs to 17 residues. The CDR3 DNA follows: TGTGCCAGCACCGGGCTAGCGGGGGGGATTTGGGCCGGGGAGCTGTTTTTT. Amino acids: CASTGLAGGIWAGELFF.

This sequence joins TRBV7-9 and TRBJ1-1; unclear D gene. Germline V CDR1 and CDR2: SEHNR, FQNEAQ (reference sequence). Trimming shortened V by 3 bases and J by 2 bases, and 7 bases separated the two germline ends. The CDR3 sequence is 13 residues long. The CDR3 loop is CASSFTTNTEAFF. The CDR3 DNA sequence: TGTGCCAGCAGCTTTACAACAAACACTGAAGCTTTCTTT.

This clonotype has only one observation. The rearrangement uses TRBV14 and TRBJ2-3; the match to TRBD2 covers 8 bases. Germline trimming cut 1 base from V and 4 bases from J; bases unmatched to any gene: 7. Germline V gives CDR1 SGHDN, CDR2 FVKESK. The CDR3 has 16 amino acids. The DNA for the CDR3 is TGTGCCAGCAGCCAAGGGCCGGCGGGGGGACCAGATACGCAGTATTTT. This codes for CASSQGPAGGPDTQYF.

This clonotype was counted at least ten times. The chain employs TRBV27 and TRBJ2-1, with TRBD2 matching 11 bases. This CDR3 is built from 15 residues. Germline V lookup: CDR1 MNHEY, CDR2 SMNVEV (reference sequence). V shed 6 bases, J shed 5 bases, and the junction held 6 bases outside the gene matches. The CDR3 nucleotides read TGTGCCAGCAGCCCTACTAGCGGGGGAGACAATGAGCAGTTCTTC. Translated: CASSPTSGGDNEQFF.

The V and J genes are TRBV5-5 and TRBJ2-3; the match to TRBD1 covers 10 bases. Looked up from germline, CDR1 is SGHKS and CDR2 is YYEKEE (reference sequence). V gave up 0 bases and J gave up 1 base; unmatched junction bases: 5. The CDR3 sequence is 17 residues long. The CDR3 nucleotides read TGTGCCAGCAGCTTGGGCACAGGGACAGGGGGCACAGATACGCAGTATTTT. Translating it yields CASSLGTGTGGTDTQYF. The full variable domain, its missing parts supplied by reference TRBV5-5 and TRBJ2-3, is DAGVTQSPTHLIKTRGQQVTLRCSPISGHKSVSWYQQVLGQGPQFIFQYYEKEERGRGNFPDRFSARQFPNYSSELNVNALLLGDSALYLCASSLGTGTGGTDTQYFGPGTRLTVL.